This TCR beta chain was observed in a study of molecular identifiers for immune sequencing clone quantification. Notes on the study in general: Spiked TCR RNA from one Jurkat cell reportedly showed up when mixed among one million naive cells.

Concerning this clonotype itself: Its antigen remains unidentified.

MiXCR, applied by TCRdb to the PCR reads, yields one record per CDR3 protein. Among about 300,000 distinct CDR3 sequences listed, about 22% were seen once. Germline V lookup: CDR1 MGHDK, CDR2 SYGVNS. V was trimmed by 3 bases and J by 2 bases, leaving 5 bases between them. The CDR3 covers 12 residues. This sequence joins TRBV25-1 and TRBJ2-7, with unresolved D. The source of this sequence is a human donor in good health. Some libraries in this study had Jurkat cell RNA spiked in. Sequencing was carried out using naive CD8+ T cells from blood, with Jurkat cell RNA spiked in. The subset here: FACS-sorted CD8+CD4-CCR7+CD45RA+ naive T cells. Written as DNA, the CDR3 is TGTGCCAGCAGTGACACAGCCTACGAGCAGTACTTC. Amino acids: CASSDTAYEQYF.